These 30 T cell receptor beta chains were all obtained from the same sample, sequenced in a study of blood T cells in healthy people across ages. With a J-beta primer mix and a sample-barcoded 5' primer, a second PCR ran about 7 to 12 cycles. Via MiXCR, TCRdb re-called the 5' RACE reads, giving one row per CDR3 protein. The sample lists some 710,000 distinct CDR3 sequences; about 46% were seen once. Sequencing was done on a sample of blood. Receptor source: a man older than 75 in good health.

On this clonotype itself: This may be a read error: a much more frequent sequence differs by one nucleotide. The V call is TRBV3-1, the J call TRBJ1-1; no definite D call. Per germline, CDR1 LGHDT and CDR2 YNNKEL (reference sequence). This CDR3 contains 14 residues. CDR3 in DNA: TGTGCCAGCAGCCCAACGCGTTATAACACTGCAGCTTTCTTT. It encodes CASSPTRYNTAAFF.

This clonotype was found a few times. The chain carries TRBV20-1 and TRBJ2-3, with TRBD2 identical over 7 bases. The J segment lost 0 bases and the V segment lost 1 base, leaving 7 bases of the junction unmatched. Germline assignment: CDR1 DFQATT and CDR2 SNEGSKA (reference sequence). The CDR3 covers 16 residues. The CDR3: CSARGGEGISTDTQYF. CDR3 DNA: TGCAGTGCTAGAGGCGGGGAGGGGATTAGCACAGATACGCAGTATTTT.

As for this clonotype: This may be a read error, as it is one base from a much larger clone. V and J are TRBV5-1 and TRBJ2-5; 13 nucleotides line up with TRBD2. The CDR3 contains 17 residues. CDR1 is SGHRS, CDR2 YFSETQ, per germline. After removal of 3 bases from V and 11 bases from J, the junction contained 16 bases not matched to a gene. CDR3 protein: CASSYGTSGTLGNEQYF. In nucleotides, the CDR3 is TGCGCCAGCAGCTACGGGACTAGCGGGACGTTGGGCAATGAGCAGTACTTC.

The rearrangement uses TRBV5-1 and TRBJ2-5, with 10 bases lining up with TRBD2. With the DNA end fitting TRBJ2-7 better, the J assignment may be wrong. Germline-derived CDR1 and CDR2 are SGHRS and YFSETQ. CDR3 length: 14 amino acids. This CDR3 is CASSLVLAGSEQYF. The CDR3 nucleotides are TGCGCCAGCAGCTTGGTACTAGCGGGATCCGAGCAGTACTTC.

This sequence joins TRBV25-1 and TRBJ2-7; 12 bases match TRBD1. The V segment lost 8 bases and the J segment 3 bases; nucleotides outside the gene matches: 11. CDR1 is MGHDK and CDR2 is SYGVNS in the germline V gene. The CDR3 spans 16 residues. CDR3 protein: CASGSDRDRGHYEQYF. The CDR3 nucleotides read TGTGCCAGCGGTAGCGACCGGGACAGGGGGCACTACGAGCAGTACTTC.

This chain joins TRBV6-1 and TRBJ2-3; 9 bases match TRBD2. The CDR3 is 15 amino acids. Trimming took 8 bases from V and 0 from J; bases not matched to a gene: 6. Germline V CDR1 and CDR2: MNHNS, SASEGT. The CDR3 spells CASLIAGASTDTQYF. The CDR3 DNA follows: TGTGCCAGCCTTATAGCGGGAGCTAGCACAGATACGCAGTATTTT.

About this clonotype: This may come from a read error, since a much larger clone is one base off. The chain carries TRBV5-1 and TRBJ2-1, with TRBD1 matching over 7 bases. CDR3 length: 17 residues. The germline gives CDR1 SGHRS, CDR2 YFSETQ. V lost 5 bases, J lost 0 bases, and 11 bases stayed unmatched. CDR3 in amino acids: CASRPRDTGVSYNEQFF. CDR3 nucleotide sequence: TGCGCCAGCAGGCCGAGGGATACAGGGGTCTCCTACAATGAGCAGTTCTTC.

This clonotype was found once. Its ends do not fully match the called genes, so a read error is possible. The J gene is TRBJ2-3, the V gene TRBV7-2; tentatively, D is TRBD1 or TRBD2 (5 bases each). In germline, CDR1 is SGHTA, CDR2 FQGNSA. The CDR3 is 18 amino acids. CDR3 sequence: CASSLAFKVQASTDMQYF. CDR3 nucleotides: TGTGCCAGCAGCTTAGCGTTCAAAGTACAGGCTAGCACAGATATGCAGTATTTT. The full variable domain, with the rest looked up from reference TRBV7-2 and TRBJ2-3, is GAGVSQSPSNKVTEKGKDVELRCDPISGHTALYWYRQSLGQGLEFLIYFQGNSAPDKSGLPSDRFSAERTGGSVSTLTIQRTQQEDSAVYLCASSLAFKVQASTDMQYFGPGTRLTVL.

This sequence joins TRBV29-1 and TRBJ2-5, with 10 nucleotides matching TRBD2. The CDR3 is made up of 14 amino acids. V lost 6 bases to trimming and J lost 2 bases; unmatched junction nucleotides: 6. Germline V CDR1 and CDR2: SQVTM, ANQGSEA. CDR3 sequence: CSVSGTSVQETQYF. The CDR3 bases are TGCAGCGTCTCCGGGACTAGCGTACAAGAGACCCAGTACTTC.

The rearrangement uses TRBV6-5 and TRBJ1-5; D unresolved. The CDR3 has 14 amino acids. Trimming left V 4 bases short and J 3 bases short, with 10 bases between. Looked up from germline, CDR1 is MNHEY and CDR2 is SVGAGI. CDR3 nucleotide sequence: TGTGCCAGCAGTTCCGCGGGCTACAATCAGCCCCAGCATTTT. Translating gives CASSSAGYNQPQHF.

The rearrangement links TRBV7-9 to TRBJ1-2; the match to TRBD1 covers 10 bases. Germline loops: CDR1 SEHNR, CDR2 FQNEAQ (reference sequence). V lost 5 bases, J lost 2 bases, and 2 bases stayed unmatched. The CDR3 runs to 14 residues. The CDR3 spells CASSGTGENYGYTF. CDR3 DNA: TGTGCCAGCAGCGGGACAGGGGAGAACTATGGCTACACCTTC.

This clonotype was counted a few times. This chain connects TRBV2 to TRBJ2-5, with D uncertain. This CDR3 spans 14 amino acids. The V and J ends lost 2 bases and 2 bases respectively, with 9 bases between them. CDR1 is SNHLY, CDR2 FYNNEI, per germline. CDR3 DNA sequence: TGTGCCAGCAGTGAACGAGGCACACAAGAGACCCAGTACTTC. It codes for CASSERGTQETQYF.

V and J are TRBV29-1 and TRBJ2-5, with 8 bases that match TRBD2. After removal of 1 base from V and 1 base from J, the junction contained 8 bases not matched to a gene. The CDR3 contains 16 residues. Germline-derived CDR1 and CDR2 are SQVTM and ANQGSEA. The CDR3 here is CSVEGVLGLGQETQYF. The CDR3 nucleotides are TGCAGCGTTGAAGGTGTGTTGGGACTAGGCCAAGAGACCCAGTACTTC.

This clonotype was detected a few times. The chain combines TRBV30 with TRBJ1-2; D call uncertain. The germline V and J ends were trimmed by 3 bases and 10 bases, with 15 bases remaining between them. Germline V gene data show CDR1 as GTSNPN and CDR2 as SVGIG (reference sequence). The CDR3 is 12 amino acids. The CDR3 nucleotides are TGTGCCTGGAGAAGACCCGCAGGCGACTACACCTTC. It is translated as CAWRRPAGDYTF.

The rearrangement links TRBV28 to TRBJ1-2; D not certain. Germline V lookup: CDR1 MDHEN, CDR2 SYDVKM. V lost 2 bases, J lost 3 bases, and 19 bases lay in between. CDR3 size: 17 residues. The DNA for the CDR3 is TGTGCCAGCAGTTTAATTAGGACCCTAGGGCGGGACTATGGCTACACCTTC. Translating gives CASSLIRTLGRDYGYTF.

A word on this clonotype: A much larger clone differs from this one at a single base, so this may be a read error. The genes are TRBV7-6 and TRBJ2-7; D possibly corresponds to TRBD1 (5 bases). V lost 7 bases, J lost 7 bases, and 23 bases lay in between. This CDR3 is 15 amino acids long. Per germline, CDR1 SGHVS and CDR2 FNYEAQ. CDR3 DNA: TGTGCCAGCACCCGAGCAACAGGAACCTACAATGAGCAGTACTTC. Amino acid sequence: CASTRATGTYNEQYF.

The chain links TRBV7-3 to TRBJ2-3, with D uncertain. Germline CDR1 reads SGHTA; CDR2 reads FQGTGA. The germline V and J ends were trimmed by 6 bases and 12 bases, with 19 bases remaining between them. The CDR3 is made up of 13 amino acids. CDR3: CASSDTGDYPQYF. In nucleotides, the CDR3 is TGTGCCAGCAGTGACACTGGGGATTATCCTCAGTATTTT.

This clonotype has a handful of counts. This CDR3 is CASSDGGDTQYF. The CDR3 DNA sequence: TGTGCCAGCAGTGACGGTGGAGATACGCAGTATTTT. J is TRBJ2-3 and V is TRBV25-1; D is undetermined. The CDR3 is 12 amino acids. Germline CDR1 and CDR2: MGHDK and SYGVNS. Trimming took 3 bases from V and 5 from J, leaving 6 bases between them.

The chain combines TRBV6-5 with TRBJ1-3; 7 nucleotides agree with TRBD1. Germline V gene sequence: CDR1 MNHEY, CDR2 SVGAGI. The CDR3 runs 18 residues. The ends lost 4 bases at V and 0 bases at J; junction bases unmatched: 12. This CDR3 is CASSSWSGTAVSGNTIYF. The CDR3 DNA is TGTGCCAGCAGTTCATGGTCAGGGACAGCTGTCTCTGGAAACACCATATATTTT.

This clonotype was counted only a few times. V usage is TRBV12-3 or TRBV12-4 and J usage is TRBJ1-3; a weak D match, TRBD1 (6 bases). This CDR3 has 18 amino acids. The V and J ends lost 7 bases and 0 bases respectively, with 22 bases between them. The CDR3: CASKLYGGRAASGNTIYF. The DNA for the CDR3 is TGTGCCAGCAAACTCTACGGGGGCAGGGCTGCCTCTGGAAACACCATATATTTT.

The V and J genes are TRBV3-1 and TRBJ1-1, with TRBD1 identical over 12 bases. The CDR3 loop spans 15 amino acids. Trimming removed 1 base from V and 5 bases from J; junction bases left unmatched: 2. From germline, CDR1 is LGHDT and CDR2 YNNKEL (reference sequence). For the CDR3, the DNA is TGTGCCAGCAGCCAAGGGGACAGGGGGCGGACTGAAGCTTTCTTT. Translation gives CASSQGDRGRTEAFF.

This clonotype has a single count. This chain joins TRBV29-1 and TRBJ2-1, with 9 bases aligning to TRBD1. Germline CDR1 SQVTM, CDR2 ANQGSEA. Trimming removed 4 bases from V and 15 bases from J; junction bases left unmatched: 10. This CDR3 is 12 amino acids long. CDR3 in DNA: TGCAGCGTTGCCCACAATCGGGACAGGGTGTTCTTC. Translating gives CSVAHNRDRVFF.

This chain connects TRBV9 to TRBJ2-1, with 7 bases identical to TRBD1. The end of the DNA is better explained by TRBJ2-7, so the J call may be wrong. The CDR3 has 14 residues. The germline V gene has CDR1 SGDLS and CDR2 YYNGEE. This CDR3 is CASSFRDSPYEQYF. The DNA of the CDR3 is TGTGCCAGCAGCTTCCGGGACAGTCCGTACGAGCAGTACTTC.

This clonotype was seen repeatedly, ten times or more. The genes are TRBV19 and TRBJ1-6; 9 bases match TRBD1. Trimming at V came to 7 bases and at J to 5 bases, leaving 6 bases not matched to a gene. The CDR3 has 15 amino acids. Germline assignment: CDR1 LNHDA and CDR2 SQIVND (reference sequence). CDR3 DNA sequence: TGTGCCAGTACCCCGACAGGGGGGGATAATTCACCCCTCCACTTT. Translation gives CASTPTGGDNSPLHF.

The V call is TRBV18, the J call TRBJ1-2, with 7 bases fitting TRBD1. Per the germline V gene, CDR1 is KGHSH and CDR2 is LQKENI. The V gene end was trimmed by 0 bases and the J gene end by 2 bases; junction bases not matched to a gene: 6. CDR3 size: 16 residues. The CDR3 reads CASSPPNRGHNYGYTF. CDR3 nucleotides: TGTGCCAGCTCACCACCTAACAGGGGTCACAACTATGGCTACACCTTC.

The gene calls are TRBV28 and TRBJ2-3; a possible D gene is TRBD2 (6 bases). Deletions cut 5 bases from V and 6 bases from J, with 18 bases between. The CDR3 is 15 amino acids. CDR1 MDHEN and CDR2 SYDVKM come from the germline V gene. The CDR3 loop reads CASSPYPTSPDTQYF. CDR3 nucleotide sequence: TGTGCCAGCAGTCCATACCCGACTAGTCCCGATACGCAGTATTTT. The whole variable domain, filled in from reference TRBV28 and TRBJ2-3, reads DVKVTQSSRYLVKRTGEKVFLECVQDMDHENMFWYRQDPGLGLRLIYFSYDVKMKEKGDIPEGYSVSREKKERFSLILESASTNQTSMYLCASSPYPTSPDTQYFGPGTRLTVL.

This clonotype has only a few counts. This sequence joins TRBV7-9 and TRBJ2-1, with D hard to call. The ends were cut back, 6 bases at V and 2 bases at J, with 14 bases in the middle. CDR1 is SEHNR and CDR2 is FQNEAQ in the germline V gene (reference sequence). The CDR3 extends over 15 amino acids. The CDR3 here is CASSPRGNTYNEQFF. The CDR3 DNA is TGTGCCAGCAGTCCCCGAGGAAATACCTACAATGAGCAGTTCTTC.

The genes are TRBV28 and TRBJ2-1; possible D gene TRBD2, 6 bases. The CDR3 runs to 14 residues. V shed 2 bases and J shed 4 bases, with 9 bases lying between them. Germline lookup yields CDR1 MDHEN and CDR2 SYDVKM. The CDR3: CASSLRDFYNEQFF. CDR3 DNA: TGTGCCAGCAGTTTAAGGGACTTTTACAATGAGCAGTTCTTC.

The chain joins TRBV6-5 to TRBJ2-5, with 7 bases matching TRBD1. The DNA end is a closer match to TRBJ2-7, so the J assignment may be wrong. The CDR3 sequence is 13 residues long. The germline V gene has CDR1 MNHEY and CDR2 SVGAGI. The CDR3 nucleotides read TGTGCCAGCGGGACAGAAACTAGATACGAGCAGTACTTC. Its translation is CASGTETRYEQYF.

There are a few counts of this clonotype. V and J are TRBV7-2 and TRBJ2-3; 14 bases are shared with TRBD2. The J segment lost 4 bases and the V segment lost 5 bases, leaving 8 bases of the junction unmatched. This CDR3 spans 17 amino acids. From germline, CDR1 is SGHTA and CDR2 FQGNSA. CDR3 bases: TGTGCCAGCAGCATGGGACTAGCGGGAGAGTGGGCAGATACGCAGTATTTT. Protein product: CASSMGLAGEWADTQYF.